Listed below are T cell receptor beta chains from one sample, sequenced in a study of cytomegalovirus exposure and HLA in healthy donors. Using immunoSEQ multiplex PCR, the repertoire was profiled, and TCRdb retains in-frame clones only, with some absent. The data contain under 80,000 clones, 65% to 75% of them singletons. Sequenced input: PBMCs. The receptors here all came from a woman in her twenties or thirties in good health and CMV-seronegative. Both conserved end residues are part of each CDR3. Each record gives: V gene, CDR3 protein.

TRBV6-5	CASSEGQETQYF
TRBV5-4	CASSLGGSSNQPQHF
TRBV27	CASSTSLGLPRNIQYF
TRBV30	CAWSVQGAYEQFF
TRBV29-1	CSAAGTGELFF
TRBV7-2	CASTPVSGRSYNEQFF
TRBV7-9	CASSLAPTPSGRENEQFF
TRBV6-1	CASSDAGRSTEAFF
TRBV4-2	CASSQRLAGYNEQFF
TRBV5-6	CASSLIGEGAYEQYF
TRBV4-3	CASSQDLDSDSGNTIYF
TRBV5-1	CASSVRLAGEFNEQFF
TRBV19	CASSMGGSGELFF
TRBV10-2	CASSEGQRGDTIYF
TRBV2	CASKQTPLRSNEKLFF